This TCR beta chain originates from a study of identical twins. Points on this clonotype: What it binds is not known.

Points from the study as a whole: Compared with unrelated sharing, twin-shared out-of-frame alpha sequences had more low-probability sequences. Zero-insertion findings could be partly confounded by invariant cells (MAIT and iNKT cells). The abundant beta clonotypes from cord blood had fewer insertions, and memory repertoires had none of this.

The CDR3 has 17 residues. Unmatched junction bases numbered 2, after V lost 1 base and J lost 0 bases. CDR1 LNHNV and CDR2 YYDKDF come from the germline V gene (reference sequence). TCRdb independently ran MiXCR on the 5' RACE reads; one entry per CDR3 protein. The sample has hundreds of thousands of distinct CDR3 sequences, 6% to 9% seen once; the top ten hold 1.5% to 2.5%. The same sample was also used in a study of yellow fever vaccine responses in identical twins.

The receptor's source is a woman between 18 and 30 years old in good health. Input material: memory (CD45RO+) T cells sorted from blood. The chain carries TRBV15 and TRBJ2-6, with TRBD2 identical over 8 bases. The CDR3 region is CATSRVSGASGANVLTF. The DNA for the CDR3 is TGTGCCACCAGCAGAGTTAGCGGGGCCTCTGGGGCCAACGTCCTGACTTTC.